This T cell receptor (beta chain) was documented in a study of T-cell memory formation after mild COVID-19. Overall study findings and caveats: Cross-reactive memory apparently joined, as some responding clones appeared in pre-infection memory.

One entry per CDR3 protein results from TCRdb running MiXCR on the 5' RACE reads. The table shows fewer than 200,000 distinct CDR3 sequences, with roughly 13% occurring only once. With regard to this clonotype: Its matching antigen is unknown.

Germline CDR1 is SGHRS and CDR2 is YFSETQ. This CDR3 region has 18 residues. V was pared by 4 bases and J by 6 bases, with 17 bases of the junction left unmatched. The TCR was taken from a man younger than 35 who had mild COVID-19 (a few samples of this study predate the infection). Cell type and time point are not known. The chain links TRBV5-1 to TRBJ1-2; TRBD1 matches at 11 bases. Sample: PBMCs or a T cell subset sorted from them (not recorded which). CDR3 amino acids: CASSPGQGGVPRGDGYTF. The CDR3 coding sequence is TGCGCCAGCAGCCCGGGACAGGGGGGAGTTCCTCGAGGGGATGGCTACACCTTC.